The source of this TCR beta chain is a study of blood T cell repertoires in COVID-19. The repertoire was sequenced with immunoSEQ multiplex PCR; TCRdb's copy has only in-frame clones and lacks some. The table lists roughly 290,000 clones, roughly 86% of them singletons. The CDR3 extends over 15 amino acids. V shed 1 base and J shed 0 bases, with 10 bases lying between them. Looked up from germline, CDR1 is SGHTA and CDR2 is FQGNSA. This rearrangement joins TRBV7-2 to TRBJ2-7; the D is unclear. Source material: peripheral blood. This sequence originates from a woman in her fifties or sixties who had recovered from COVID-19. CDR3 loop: CASSLVVASSYEQYF. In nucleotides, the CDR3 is TGTGCCAGCAGCTTAGTAGTAGCCAGCTCCTACGAGCAGTACTTC. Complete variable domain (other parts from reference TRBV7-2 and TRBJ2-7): GAGVSQSPSNKVTEKGKDVELRCDPISGHTALYWYRQSLGQGLEFLIYFQGNSAPDKSGLPSDRFSAERTGGSVSTLTIQRTQQEDSAVYLCASSLVVASSYEQYFGPGTRLTVT.